The 17 T cell receptor beta chains below come from one sample, sequenced in a study of CD8+ T cells in alopecia areata. cDNA reverse transcribed from extracted RNA served as the sequencing template. TCRdb's copy holds only in-frame clones and misses some; the assay was immunoSEQ multiplex PCR. In the table there are about 140,000 clones, 65% to 90% of which are singletons. Treatment indicated: oral pan-JAK inhibitor, 5-10 mg twice daily. This specimen consisted of CD8+ T cells sorted from blood, obtained at week 4, from a patient treated with tofacitinib. Every receptor here comes from a human donor with alopecia areata.

The chain uses TRBV7-9 and TRBJ2-7; D ambiguous. The CDR3 is 15 amino acids. The ends were cut back, 4 bases at V and 0 bases at J, with 13 bases in the middle. Germline V CDR1 and CDR2: SEHNR, FQNEAQ (reference sequence). CDR3: CASSSDGYRSYEQYF. CDR3 DNA: TGTGCCAGCAGCTCCGACGGGTATCGCTCCTACGAGCAGTACTTC.

This chain uses TRBV27 with TRBJ2-1, with D unclear. The CDR3 is made up of 13 amino acids. Between the trimmed V and J ends, which lost 6 bases and 0 bases, there was a span of 6 bases. Per the germline V gene, CDR1 is MNHEY and CDR2 is SMNVEV (reference sequence). CDR3: CASSGSSYNEQFF. CDR3 sequence (DNA): TGTGCCAGCAGCGGCAGCTCCTACAATGAGCAGTTCTTC.

The rearrangement links TRBV13 to TRBJ2-3; D call uncertain. Germline-derived CDR1 and CDR2 are PRHDT and FYEKMQ (reference sequence). The CDR3 is 14 residues long. Deletions cut 6 bases from V and 9 bases from J, with 19 bases between. This chain's CDR3 is CASRPWTTSGTQYF. Written as DNA, the CDR3 is TGTGCCAGCAGACCTTGGACCACCTCCGGCACGCAGTATTTT.

V is TRBV5-4 and J is TRBJ1-2, with 7 positions matching TRBD1. The CDR3 sequence is 15 residues long. Germline assignment: CDR1 SGHNT and CDR2 YYREEE (reference sequence). V gave up 0 bases and J gave up 3 bases; unmatched junction bases: 5. In nucleotides, the CDR3 is TGTGCCAGCAGCTTGGAAGAGCAGGGGGACTATGGCTACACCTTC. It codes for CASSLEEQGDYGYTF.

In its sample, this clone is medium-sized. The chain combines TRBV7-9 with TRBJ2-3; 9 bases are a match to TRBD2. V gave up 5 bases and J gave up 6 bases; unmatched junction bases: 9. Per the germline V gene, CDR1 is SEHNR and CDR2 is FQNEAQ (reference sequence). This CDR3 contains 15 residues. Here the CDR3 reads CASSTSAGGKDTQYF. CDR3 coding DNA: TGTGCCAGCAGCACCTCAGCGGGGGGCAAGGATACGCAGTATTTT.

The V gene is TRBV19, the J gene TRBJ1-1; D gene uncertain. Germline CDR1 reads LNHDA; CDR2 reads SQIVND (reference sequence). This CDR3 contains 14 residues. V lost 4 bases and J 1 base, leaving 10 bases between the germline ends. The CDR3 loop is CASSNTPGNTEAFF. The CDR3 nucleotides are TGTGCCAGTAGTAACACACCGGGGAACACTGAAGCTTTCTTT.

The chain's CDR3 is CASSLSAGTGELFF. The CDR3 coding sequence is TGCGCCAGCAGCTTGTCGGCCGGGACCGGGGAGCTGTTTTTT. This sequence joins TRBV5-1 and TRBJ2-2, with no clear D. V gave up 1 base and J gave up 5 bases, with 9 bases separating them. The CDR3 has 14 residues. The germline CDR1 and CDR2 sequences are SGHRS and YFSETQ.

V and J are TRBV7-6 and TRBJ2-2; 7 nucleotides line up with TRBD1. The CDR3 has 17 amino acids. V gave up 4 bases and J gave up 1 base; unmatched junction bases: 9. CDR1 is SGHVS and CDR2 is FNYEAQ in the germline V gene. CDR3 DNA sequence: TGTGCCAGCAGCTATTACGACAGGGAAGAGAACACCGGGGAGCTGTTTTTT. Protein sequence: CASSYYDREENTGELFF.

V and J are TRBV4-1 and TRBJ2-2, with D unclear. The germline gives CDR1 MGHRA, CDR2 YSYEKL. V lost 4 bases and J lost 6, with 12 bases in between. There are 14 residues in the CDR3. CDR3 sequence: CASSRDWAPGELFF. CDR3 sequence (DNA): TGCGCCAGCAGCCGCGACTGGGCTCCCGGGGAGCTGTTTTTT.

The chain combines TRBV5-5 with TRBJ1-1; unclear D gene. This CDR3 comprises 15 residues. Trimming stripped 4 bases from V and 0 bases from J, with 13 bases between. CDR1 is SGHKS and CDR2 is YYEKEE in the germline V gene (reference sequence). CDR3 in DNA: TGTGCCAGCAGCATCGATCGGACGGTGAACACTGAAGCTTTCTTT. It is translated as CASSIDRTVNTEAFF.

The chain couples TRBV29-1 to TRBJ2-7; 7 nucleotides line up with TRBD1. The CDR3 is 13 amino acids. Per germline, CDR1 SQVTM and CDR2 ANQGSEA. J was trimmed by 3 bases and V by 5 bases; bases with no gene match: 7. CDR3 amino acids: CSVSQTGSYEQYF. In DNA form, the CDR3 reads TGCAGCGTTAGCCAGACAGGGAGCTACGAGCAGTACTTC.

The chain carries TRBV10-3 and TRBJ2-3; D not certain. Deletions cut 3 bases from V and 6 bases from J, with 13 bases between. The CDR3 totals 14 residues. The germline V gene encodes CDR1 ENHRY and CDR2 SYGVKD. CDR3 coding DNA: TGTGCCATCAGTGAAGTGACTCCCATGGATACGCAGTATTTT. Translation: CAISEVTPMDTQYF.

The V and J genes are TRBV21-1 and TRBJ2-5; TRBD1, the D gene given by the table, was not confirmed from the DNA. TRBV21-1 is deemed a pseudogene. This CDR3 is 16 amino acids long. The CDR3 bases are TGTGCCAGCAGCAGTCCGAGACACCAAACCCAAGAGACCCAGTACTTC. Translation: CASSSPRHQTQETQYF.

The V and J genes are TRBV10-3 and TRBJ2-4, with a weak D call TRBD2 (5 bases). V lost 0 bases and J lost 3, with 12 bases in between. The CDR3 runs to 16 residues. The germline gives CDR1 ENHRY, CDR2 SYGVKD. The CDR3 is CAISESTRGIKNIQYF. DNA of the CDR3: TGTGCCATCAGTGAGTCGACTCGGGGTATCAAAAACATTCAGTACTTC.

The V call is TRBV4-1, the J call TRBJ2-3; 10 bases align to TRBD2. CDR1 is MGHRA and CDR2 is YSYEKL in the germline V gene. Trimming removed 1 base from V and 5 bases from J; junction bases left unmatched: 12. The CDR3 is 18 amino acids. CDR3 sequence reads: CASSQAVSSGGGGDTQYF. DNA for the CDR3: TGCGCCAGCAGCCAAGCGGTGTCGAGCGGGGGGGGCGGAGATACGCAGTATTTT.

The rearrangement links TRBV6-1 to TRBJ1-5; D possibly corresponds to TRBD1 (5 bases). The CDR3 sequence is 17 residues long. The V gene's germline CDR1 is MNHNS and CDR2 SASEGT. Trimming took off 3 bases at V and 11 bases at J, with 26 bases between the two ends. The CDR3 region is CASSDFGQGRPRKAQHF. CDR3 nucleotides: TGTGCCAGCAGTGATTTTGGGCAGGGTCGCCCGAGGAAAGCCCAGCATTTT.

This chain uses TRBV30 with TRBJ2-7, with D uncertain. Per the germline V gene, CDR1 is GTSNPN and CDR2 is SVGIG (reference sequence). This CDR3 has 14 amino acids. V was clipped by 0 bases and J by 6 bases, with 15 bases between them. The CDR3 spells CAWSVGVGIGEQYF. As DNA, the CDR3 is TGTGCCTGGAGTGTAGGAGTGGGGATTGGCGAGCAGTACTTC.